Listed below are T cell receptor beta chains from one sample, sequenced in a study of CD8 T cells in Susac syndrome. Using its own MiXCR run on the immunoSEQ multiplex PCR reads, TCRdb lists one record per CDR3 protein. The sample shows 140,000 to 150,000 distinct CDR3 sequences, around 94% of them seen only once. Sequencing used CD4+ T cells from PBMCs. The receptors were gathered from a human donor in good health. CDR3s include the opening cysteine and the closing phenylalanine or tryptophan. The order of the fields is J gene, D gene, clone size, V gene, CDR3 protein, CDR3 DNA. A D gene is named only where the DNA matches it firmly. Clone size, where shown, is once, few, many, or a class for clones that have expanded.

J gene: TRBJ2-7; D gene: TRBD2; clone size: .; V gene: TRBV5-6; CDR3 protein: CASSLAGLVLASLYEQYF; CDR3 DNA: TGTGCCAGCAGCTTGGCCGGACTAGTTTTGGCGTCTTTATACGAGCAGTACTTC
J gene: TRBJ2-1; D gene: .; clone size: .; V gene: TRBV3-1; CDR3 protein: CASSPELSSYNEQFF; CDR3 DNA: TGTGCCAGCAGCCCCGAATTAAGCTCCTACAATGAGCAGTTCTTC
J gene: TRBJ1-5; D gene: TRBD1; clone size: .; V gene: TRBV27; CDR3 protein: CASSLSTTGRFSGNQPQHF; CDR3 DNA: TGTGCCAGCAGTTTATCGACGACAGGGAGATTTTCGGGCAATCAGCCCCAGCATTTT
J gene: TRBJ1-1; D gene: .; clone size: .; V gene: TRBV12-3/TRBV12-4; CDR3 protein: CASSLTAPAEAFF; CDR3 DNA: TGTGCCAGCAGTTTAACGGCCCCGGCTGAAGCTTTCTTT
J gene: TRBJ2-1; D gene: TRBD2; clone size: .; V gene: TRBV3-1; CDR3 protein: CASSPTRLAGESEQFF; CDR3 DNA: TGTGCCAGCAGCCCGACGCGACTAGCGGGAGAATCTGAGCAGTTCTTC
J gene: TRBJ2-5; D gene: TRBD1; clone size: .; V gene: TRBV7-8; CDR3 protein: CASSFNRGWSQETQYF; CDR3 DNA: TGTGCCAGCAGCTTCAACAGGGGTTGGAGCCAAGAGACCCAGTACTTC
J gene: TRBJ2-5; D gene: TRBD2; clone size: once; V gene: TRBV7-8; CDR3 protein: CASSLEGLAERETQYF; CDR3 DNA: TGTGCCAGCAGCTTAGAAGGACTAGCGGAGAGAGAGACCCAGTACTTC
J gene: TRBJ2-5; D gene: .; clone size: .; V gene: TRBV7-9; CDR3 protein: CASSFPRRVQETQYF; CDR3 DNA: TGTGCCAGCAGCTTCCCTAGGCGGGTTCAAGAGACCCAGTACTTC
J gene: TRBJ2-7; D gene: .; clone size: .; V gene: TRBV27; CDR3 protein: CASSSLGASSYEQYF; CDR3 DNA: TGTGCCAGCAGTTCCCTAGGGGCCAGCTCCTACGAGCAGTACTTC
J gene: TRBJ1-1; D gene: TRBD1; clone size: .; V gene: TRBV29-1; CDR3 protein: CSVLRQGSTEAFF; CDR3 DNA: TGCAGCGTCCTGCGACAGGGTAGCACTGAAGCTTTCTTT
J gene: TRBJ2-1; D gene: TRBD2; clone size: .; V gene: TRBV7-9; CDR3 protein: CASSLGAGRAGYNEQFF; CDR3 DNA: TGTGCCAGCAGCTTAGGTGCCGGGAGGGCCGGTTACAATGAGCAGTTCTTC
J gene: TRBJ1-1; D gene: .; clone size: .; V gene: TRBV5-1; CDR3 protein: CASSLRATGRGAEAFF; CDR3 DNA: TGCGCCAGCAGCTTGAGGGCGACAGGTCGGGGGGCTGAAGCTTTCTTT
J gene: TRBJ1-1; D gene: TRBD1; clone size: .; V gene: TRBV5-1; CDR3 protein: CASSLPGTGDTTEAFF; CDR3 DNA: TGCGCCAGCAGCTTGCCCGGGACAGGGGATACCACTGAAGCTTTCTTT
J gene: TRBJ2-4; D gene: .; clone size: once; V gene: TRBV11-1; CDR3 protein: CASSTDGVSGNIQYF; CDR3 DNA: TGTGCCAGCAGCACCGACGGGGTCTCGGGAAACATTCAGTACTTC
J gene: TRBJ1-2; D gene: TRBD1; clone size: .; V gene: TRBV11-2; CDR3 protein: CASSLVAGGNYGYTF; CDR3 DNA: TGTGCCAGCAGCTTAGTTGCAGGGGGCAACTATGGCTACACCTTC
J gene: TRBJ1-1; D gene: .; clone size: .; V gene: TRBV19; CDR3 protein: CASSIPGKNTEAFF; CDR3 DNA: TGTGCCAGTAGTATTCCAGGGAAAAACACTGAAGCTTTCTTT
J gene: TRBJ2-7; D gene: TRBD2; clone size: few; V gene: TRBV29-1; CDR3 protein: CSVEGPSGTYEQYF; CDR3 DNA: TGCAGCGTTGAAGGGCCTAGCGGAACCTACGAGCAGTACTTC
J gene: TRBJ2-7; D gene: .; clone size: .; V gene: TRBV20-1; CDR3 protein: CSATRGSEQYF; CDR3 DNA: TGCAGTGCTACTCGAGGTAGCGAGCAGTACTTC
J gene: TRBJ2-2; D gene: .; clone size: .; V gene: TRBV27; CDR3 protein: CASSSTQRAPYTGELFF; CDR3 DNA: TGTGCCAGCAGTTCGACCCAGCGGGCACCTTACACCGGGGAGCTGTTTTTT
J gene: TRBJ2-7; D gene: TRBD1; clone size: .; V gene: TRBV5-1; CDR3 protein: CASSSRTGTSNYEQYF; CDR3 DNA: TGCGCCAGCAGCTCCCGGACAGGGACAAGCAACTACGAGCAGTACTTC
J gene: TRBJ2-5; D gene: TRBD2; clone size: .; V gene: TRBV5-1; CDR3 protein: CASSREAGGPETQYF; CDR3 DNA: TGCGCCAGCAGCCGGGAAGCGGGAGGCCCGGAGACCCAGTACTTC
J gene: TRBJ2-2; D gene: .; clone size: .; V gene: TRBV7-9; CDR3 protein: CASRGNTGELFF; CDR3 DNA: TGTGCCAGCCGGGGAAACACCGGGGAGCTGTTTTTT
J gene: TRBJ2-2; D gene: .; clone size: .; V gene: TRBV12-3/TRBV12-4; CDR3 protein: CASSIRARENTGELFF; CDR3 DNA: TGTGCCAGCAGCATTAGAGCACGGGAGAACACCGGGGAGCTGTTTTTT
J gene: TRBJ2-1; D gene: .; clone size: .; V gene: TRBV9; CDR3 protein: CASSVVGVHEQFF; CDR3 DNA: TGTGCCAGCAGCGTAGTGGGGGTCCATGAGCAGTTCTTC
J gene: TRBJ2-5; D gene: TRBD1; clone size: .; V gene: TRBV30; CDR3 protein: CAWATGERETQYF; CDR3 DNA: TGTGCCTGGGCGACAGGGGAACGGGAGACCCAGTACTTC
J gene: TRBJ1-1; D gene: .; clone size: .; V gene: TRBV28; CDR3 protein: CASSFLGLNTEAFF; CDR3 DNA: TGTGCCAGCAGTTTTTTGGGCCTGAACACTGAAGCTTTCTTT
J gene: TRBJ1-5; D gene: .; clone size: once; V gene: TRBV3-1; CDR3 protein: CARGGNQPQHF; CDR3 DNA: TGTGCCAGGGGGGGCAATCAGCCCCAGCATTTT
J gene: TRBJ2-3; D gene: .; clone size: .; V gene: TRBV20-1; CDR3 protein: CSATPSASTDTQYF; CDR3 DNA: TGCAGTGCTACTCCTAGCGCTAGCACAGATACGCAGTATTTT
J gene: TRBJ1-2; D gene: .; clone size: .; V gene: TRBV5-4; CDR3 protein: CASSLPGTYYGYTF; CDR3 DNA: TGTGCCAGCAGCTTGCCAGGGACTTACTATGGCTACACCTTC
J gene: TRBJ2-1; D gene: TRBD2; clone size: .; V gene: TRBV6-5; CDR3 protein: CASSRGLGNEQFF; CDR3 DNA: TGTGCCAGCAGCCGGGGACTAGGGAATGAGCAGTTCTTC
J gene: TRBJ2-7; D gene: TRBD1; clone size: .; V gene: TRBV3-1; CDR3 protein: CASSPPGQGGYEQYF; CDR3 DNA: TGTGCCAGCAGCCCACCGGGACAGGGAGGCTACGAGCAGTACTTC
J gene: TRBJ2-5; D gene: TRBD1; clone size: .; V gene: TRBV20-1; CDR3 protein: CSAMTGGAGETQYF; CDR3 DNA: TGCAGTGCTATGACAGGGGGCGCGGGCGAGACCCAGTACTTC
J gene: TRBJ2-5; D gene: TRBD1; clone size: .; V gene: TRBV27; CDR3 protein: CASSPRDRQETQYF; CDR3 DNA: TGTGCCAGCAGTCCCCGGGACAGGCAAGAGACCCAGTACTTC
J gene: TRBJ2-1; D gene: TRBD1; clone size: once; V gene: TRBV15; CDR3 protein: CATSKEDRGPYNEQFF; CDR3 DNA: TGTGCCACCAGCAAGGAGGACAGGGGCCCCTACAATGAGCAGTTCTTC
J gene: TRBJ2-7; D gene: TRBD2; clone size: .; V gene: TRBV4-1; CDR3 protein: CASSQDQTSALPYEQYF; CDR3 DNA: TGCGCCAGCAGCCAAGACCAGACTAGCGCGTTACCCTACGAGCAGTACTTC
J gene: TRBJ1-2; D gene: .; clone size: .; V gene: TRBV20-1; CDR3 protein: CSAREEQGLYGYTF; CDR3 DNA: TGCAGTGCTAGAGAGGAACAGGGCCTCTATGGCTACACCTTC
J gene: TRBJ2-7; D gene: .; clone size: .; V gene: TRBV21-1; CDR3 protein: CASLDPLREQYF; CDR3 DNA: TGTGCCAGCTTGGACCCACTGCGTGAGCAGTACTTC
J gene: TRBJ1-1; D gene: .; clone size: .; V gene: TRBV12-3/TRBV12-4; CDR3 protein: CASFRGVTVEAFF; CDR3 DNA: TGTGCCAGCTTCCGGGGGGTGACGGTTGAAGCTTTCTTT
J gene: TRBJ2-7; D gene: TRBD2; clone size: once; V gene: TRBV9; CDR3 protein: CASSVMASGAPYEQYF; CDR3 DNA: TGTGCCAGCAGCGTAATGGCTAGCGGGGCCCCCTACGAGCAGTACTTC
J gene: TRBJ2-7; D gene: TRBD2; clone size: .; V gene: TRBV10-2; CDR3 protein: CASSETSGGYEQYF; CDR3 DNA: TGCGCCAGCAGTGAGACTAGCGGGGGGTACGAGCAGTACTTC
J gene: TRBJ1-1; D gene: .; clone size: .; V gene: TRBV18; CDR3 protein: CASSLMERGEAFF; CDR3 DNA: TGTGCCAGCTCTCTAATGGAAAGGGGTGAAGCTTTCTTT
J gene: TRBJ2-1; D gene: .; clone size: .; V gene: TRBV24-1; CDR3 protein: CATSDLFDEQFF; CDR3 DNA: TGTGCCACCAGTGATTTGTTCGACGAGCAGTTCTTC
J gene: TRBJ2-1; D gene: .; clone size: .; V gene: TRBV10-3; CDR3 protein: CAISEAALPDNEQFF; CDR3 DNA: TGTGCCATCAGTGAGGCGGCACTACCCGACAATGAGCAGTTCTTC
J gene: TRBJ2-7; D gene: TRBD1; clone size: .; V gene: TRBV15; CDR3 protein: CATSREGQGYEQYF; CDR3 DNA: TGTGCCACCAGCAGAGAGGGACAGGGCTACGAGCAGTACTTC
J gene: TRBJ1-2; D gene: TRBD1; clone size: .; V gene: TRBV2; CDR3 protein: CASSAGQGADGYTF; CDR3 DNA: TGTGCCAGCAGTGCAGGACAGGGGGCTGATGGCTACACCTTC
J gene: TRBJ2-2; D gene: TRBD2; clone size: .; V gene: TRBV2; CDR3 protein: CASSEAAGGTGELFF; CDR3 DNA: TGTGCCAGCAGTGAGGCTGCGGGAGGCACCGGGGAGCTGTTTTTT
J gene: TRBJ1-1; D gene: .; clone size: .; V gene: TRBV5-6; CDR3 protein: CASSRIQWSTEAFF; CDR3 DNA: TGTGCCAGCAGCCGGATACAGTGGAGTACTGAAGCTTTCTTT
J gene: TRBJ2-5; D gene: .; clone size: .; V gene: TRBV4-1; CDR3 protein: CASSHPKGTQYF; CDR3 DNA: TGCGCCAGCAGCCACCCCAAAGGGACCCAGTACTTC
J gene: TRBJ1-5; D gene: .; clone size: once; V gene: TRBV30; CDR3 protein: CAWSRTEHQPQHF; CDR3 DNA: TGTGCCTGGAGTCGGACAGAGCATCAGCCCCAGCATTTT
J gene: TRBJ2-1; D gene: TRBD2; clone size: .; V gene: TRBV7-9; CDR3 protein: CASSSQGLAASYNEQFF; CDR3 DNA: TGTGCCAGCAGCTCCCAAGGACTAGCGGCAAGCTACAATGAGCAGTTCTTC
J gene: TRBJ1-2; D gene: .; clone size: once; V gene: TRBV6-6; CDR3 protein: CASRGPSGYTF; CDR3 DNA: TGTGCCAGCAGGGGGCCGAGTGGCTACACCTTC
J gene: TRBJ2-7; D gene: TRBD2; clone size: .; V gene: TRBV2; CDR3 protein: CASSETLREGRGEQYF; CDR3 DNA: TGTGCCAGCAGTGAAACTCTGCGGGAGGGCCGGGGTGAGCAGTACTTC
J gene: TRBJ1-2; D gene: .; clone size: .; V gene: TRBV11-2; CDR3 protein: CASSLNVANYGYTF; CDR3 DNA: TGTGCCAGCAGCTTAAACGTGGCTAACTATGGCTACACCTTC
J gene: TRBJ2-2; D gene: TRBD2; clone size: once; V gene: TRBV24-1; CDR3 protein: CATSRGANTGELFF; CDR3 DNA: TGTGCCACCAGTCGGGGGGCGAACACCGGGGAGCTGTTTTTT
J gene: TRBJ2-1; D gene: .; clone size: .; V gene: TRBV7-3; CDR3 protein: CASSPGGGSNEQFF; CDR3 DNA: TGTGCCAGCAGCCCAGGGGGGGGCTCCAATGAGCAGTTCTTC
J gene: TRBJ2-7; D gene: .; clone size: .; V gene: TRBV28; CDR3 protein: CASSLTGRGSDF; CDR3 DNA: TGTGCCAGCAGTTTAACAGGGAGGGGTTCGGACTTC
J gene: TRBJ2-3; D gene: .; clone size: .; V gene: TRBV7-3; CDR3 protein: CASSSRPGSSTDTQYF; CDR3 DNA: TGTGCCAGCAGCTCCCGACCCGGTTCTAGCACAGATACGCAGTATTTT
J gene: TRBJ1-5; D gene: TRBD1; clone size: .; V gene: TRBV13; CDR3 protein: CASSSRGQANQPQHF; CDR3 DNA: TGTGCCAGCAGCTCGCGCGGACAGGCTAATCAGCCCCAGCATTTT